Below, one T cell receptor (beta chain) is given with its context. Authors' processing steps: Reference gene primer amplification yielded estimated nucleated cell counts. Profiling relied on immunoSEQ multiplex PCR, and the TCRdb table lists in-frame clones only, not all of them. That table is the source of V, J and clone size, and D and trimming were worked out from the DNA. Counted here are a few hundred thousand clones, roughly 86% occurring once; the ten biggest clones make up around 1.9%. This sample is part of a study of blood T cell repertoires in COVID-19. Across the study: Sites in the United States, Italy and Spain provided acute and convalescent COVID-19 samples.

Ages ranged from roughly 18 to 100 years, with residence in 24 US areas. Participant-reported clinical history was the basis for cohort assignment. J was trimmed by 0 bases and V by 5 bases; bases with no gene match: 9. This CDR3 comprises 17 residues. Per the germline V gene, CDR1 is WNHNN and CDR2 is SYGVQD (reference sequence). Sequencing input: PBMCs or T cells enriched from blood (not recorded which). This sequence joins TRBV10-1 and TRBJ2-3, with 9 bases identical to TRBD2. The TCR sequence derives from a man aged 40-55 years in a cohort exposed to, infected with or recovered from COVID-19 (not recorded which). The CDR3 is CASSPSGIGGSTDTQYF. CDR3 coding DNA: TGCGCCAGCAGTCCTAGCGGGATTGGGGGAAGCACAGATACGCAGTATTTT.